The 2 T cell receptor beta chains below come from one sample, sequenced in a study of monozygotic twins with inflammatory bowel disease. TCRdb re-called the 5' RACE reads and catalogs CDR3 proteins one per entry, DNA excluded. The sample's table shows over 150,000 distinct CDR3 sequences. The source material was blood. These receptors came from a human donor with ulcerative colitis or Crohn's disease, or a healthy co-twin of an affected twin (not recorded which).

J is TRBJ1-5 and V is TRBV28; TCRdb returns TRBD1, unconfirmable since there is no DNA. CDR1 MDHEN and CDR2 SYDVKM come from the germline V gene. CDR3 length: 16 residues. The CDR3 sequence is CASSSRTGKPNQPQHF.

The chain recombines TRBV5-1 with TRBJ2-2. The CDR3 runs to 13 residues. Germline V gene sequence: CDR1 SGHRS, CDR2 YFSETQ. The CDR3 sequence is CASSLAVSGELFF.